A selection of T cell receptor beta chains follows, all from one sample in a study of T cell responses to AZD1222 COVID-19 vaccine. Libraries were prepared by immunoSEQ multiplex PCR; TCRdb keeps only in-frame clonotypes and omits some of them. The table lists under 95,000 clones, roughly 90% of them singletons. Sample: peripheral blood, taken 28 days after the second AZD1222 dose. The receptors here all came from an adult who received the AZD1222 COVID-19 vaccine. Each CDR3 is given without its conserved first and last residue.

J gene | V gene | CDR3 protein
TRBJ1-3 | TRBV18 | ASSHRDSSGNTIY
TRBJ2-7 | TRBV5-1 | ASAGNSYEQY
TRBJ2-2 | TRBV2 | ASSPTAQTGELF
TRBJ2-3 | TRBV6-6 | ASSPSGGGEDTQY
TRBJ1-6 | TRBV5-1 | ASSLGAAGGTDNSPLH
TRBJ1-2 | TRBV6-2/TRBV6-3 | ASSPRRGTNYGYT
TRBJ1-2 | TRBV5-1 | ASSFIGTGDGYT
TRBJ2-3 | TRBV13 | ASSRDFTDTQY
TRBJ2-1 | TRBV19 | ASTRAGRNNEQF
TRBJ2-1 | TRBV3-1/TRBV3-2 | ASSHLNGTPNSYNEQF
TRBJ2-3 | TRBV19 | ASKGAAPTDTQY
TRBJ2-3 | TRBV6-2/TRBV6-3 | ASSPYRGGTDTQY
TRBJ2-7 | TRBV7-2 | ASRFTGGSEQY
TRBJ2-2 | TRBV15 | ATSSLGGQAWAGELF
TRBJ1-5 | TRBV5-6 | ASSLGRGNQPQH
TRBJ1-2 | TRBV11-2 | ASSLDPLDRDGYT
TRBJ1-2 | TRBV28 | ASSFRQYGGYT
TRBJ1-5 | TRBV28 | ASTTGGNQPQH
TRBJ2-1 | TRBV5-4 | ASSSRDSQSSYNEQF
TRBJ2-5 | TRBV5-1 | ASSHQGYQETQY
TRBJ1-5 | TRBV6-5 | ASNSAGYSNQPQH
TRBJ1-1 | TRBV28 | ASSQTGGIKTEAF
TRBJ1-5 | TRBV2 | ACSEELYSNQPQH
TRBJ2-1 | TRBV11-2 | ASSQEGQGSNNEQF
TRBJ1-6 | TRBV4-2 | ASSHIGQGWNSPLH
TRBJ2-3 | TRBV5-4 | AGGQGGDTQY
TRBJ1-2 | TRBV3-1/TRBV3-2 | ASSQGLLSHGYT
TRBJ2-3 | TRBV5-6 | ASSLWTSGGADTQY
TRBJ2-7 | TRBV19 | ASSRDRDPYEQY
TRBJ1-1 | TRBV4-3 | ASSQEGDSMNTEAF
TRBJ2-1 | TRBV13 | ASSSEKTSGKNEQF
TRBJ2-7 | TRBV6-5 | ASSWDRTYEQY
TRBJ1-6 | TRBV30 | AWRWRDSSYNSPLH
TRBJ2-3 | TRBV18 | ASSQDGTSGTDTQY
TRBJ1-2 | TRBV5-6 | ASSPASGYGYT
TRBJ2-1 | TRBV2 | ASSADSQPYNEQF
TRBJ1-5 | TRBV5-1 | ASSPNPGFNQPQH
TRBJ1-5 | TRBV19 | ASSIDPKFNQPQH
TRBJ2-1 | TRBV6-4 | ASRRRLGHNEQF
TRBJ2-2 | TRBV5-5 | ASSLVRVSAGELF
TRBJ1-1 | TRBV6-5 | ASSQGSTEAF
TRBJ2-3 | TRBV7-2 | ASSLSGQGAPTDTQY
TRBJ1-2 | TRBV5-8 | ASSLGHNYGYT
TRBJ1-3 | TRBV12-3/TRBV12-4 | ASVRGSGNTIY
TRBJ2-2 | TRBV19 | ASSMGGGLNTGELF
TRBJ1-5 | TRBV2 | ASSRDSATGAQH